The T cell receptor (beta chain) described here comes from a study of cytomegalovirus exposure and HLA in healthy donors. Overall study context: A subsequent analysis reported that the roughly 130 validation repertoires were produced on the same platform that had also been used for the roughly 710 first-cohort repertoires. Study conclusions and caveats: The authors listed 150 or so TCR beta chains as cytomegalovirus-associated. High sensitivity and specificity were reportedly achieved when the classifier diagnosed cytomegalovirus status. Most sequenced TCRs were rare (though some public TCRs occurred in many donors).

Libraries were prepared by immunoSEQ multiplex PCR; TCRdb keeps only in-frame clonotypes and omits some of them. The sample carries roughly 140,000 clones, 85% to 90% recorded once. Comment on this clone: The antigen remains unidentified.

The V gene lost 6 bases and the J gene lost 6 bases, with 18 bases spanning the gap. CDR1 SGHRS and CDR2 YFSETQ come from the germline V gene. CDR3 length: 14 amino acids. The receptor was derived from a young woman in good health and CMV-seropositive. This chain joins TRBV5-1 and TRBJ1-1; perhaps TRBD1 as D (6 bases). Sequenced input: PBMCs. CDR3 amino acids: CASKGDINPPEAFF. CDR3 coding DNA: TGCGCCAGCAAAGGGGACATCAACCCACCTGAAGCTTTCTTT. The full variable domain, rest sourced from reference TRBV5-1 and TRBJ1-1, is KAGVTQTPRYLIKTRGQQVTLSCSPISGHRSVSWYQQTPGQGLQFLFEYFSETQRNKGNFPGRFSGRQFSNSRSEMNVSTLELGDSALYLCASKGDINPPEAFFGQGTRLTVV.